What follows are 32 T cell receptor beta chains derived from one specimen sequenced in a study of blood T cell repertoires in COVID-19 (TCRdb year 2020). Libraries came from the immunoSEQ multiplex PCR assay. TCRdb took this table from immuneACCESS and kept in-frame rearrangements with V and J called. Such tables lack part of the clones; where checked against another copy, unresolved V genes explain under half of the gap, and the rest is unexplained. This sample has about 140,000 clones in its table, and about three quarters of those were observed once. The top ten constitute around 13% of the sample. Sample: peripheral blood. All receptors come from a man older than 75 with acute or convalescent COVID-19.

The V gene is TRBV3-1 (or the pseudogene TRBV3-2), the J gene TRBJ1-5, with D uncertain. Germline values: CDR1 LGHDT, CDR2 YNNKEL (reference sequence). The CDR3 covers 15 residues. The ends were cut back, 0 bases at V and 7 bases at J, with 13 bases in the middle. In nucleotides, the CDR3 is TGTGCCAGCAGCCAAGATCGGAGCCTCCACCAGCCCCAGCATTTT. Translated: CASSQDRSLHQPQHF.

In nucleotides, the CDR3 is TGTGCCACCCAAGACGGGGGTCCCTACGGCTATGGCTACACCTTC. It is translated as CATQDGGPYGYGYTF. The chain links TRBV10-3 to TRBJ1-2; possible D gene TRBD1, 5 bases. CDR3 size: 15 residues. Looked up from germline, CDR1 is ENHRY and CDR2 is SYGVKD. V was cut by 10 bases and J by 4 bases, with 22 bases left in between.

This chain joins TRBV11-3 and TRBJ2-7, with D possibly being TRBD1 (6 bases). The CDR3 totals 11 residues. V was shortened by 9 bases and J by 3 bases, with 9 bases between the two germline ends. The germline V gene has CDR1 SGHNT and CDR2 YENEEA. CDR3 protein: CARSRGYEQYF. The CDR3 region has the DNA TGTGCCAGAAGCAGGGGCTACGAGCAGTACTTC. The full variable domain, its missing parts supplied by reference TRBV11-3 and TRBJ2-7, is EAGVVQSPRYKIIEKKQPVAFWCNPISGHNTLYWYLQNLGQGPELLIRYENEEAVDDSQLPKDRFSAERLKGVDSTLKIQPAELGDSAVYLCARSRGYEQYFGPGTRLTVT.

This clone was found once. V usage is TRBV7-3 and J usage is TRBJ1-6; a possible D gene is TRBD1 (5 bases). This CDR3 contains 14 residues. Trimming cost V 5 bases and J 13 bases, with 18 bases left between them. Per germline, CDR1 SGHTA and CDR2 FQGTGA. CDR3 bases: TGTGCCAGCAGCCCACTAGCGGGGGAGGGGCCCCTCCACTTT. It specifies CASSPLAGEGPLHF.

This clone is a singleton in its sample. The V call is TRBV29-1, the J call TRBJ2-3; tentative D call: TRBD2 (6 bases). Trimming shortened V by 2 bases and J by 5 bases, and 14 bases separated the two germline ends. The CDR3 is 14 residues long. Germline-derived CDR1 and CDR2 are SQVTM and ANQGSEA. CDR3 DNA: TGCAGCGTTGAAAGTGGCGGGGTGGGAGATACGCAGTATTTT. Translation: CSVESGGVGDTQYF.

This chain connects TRBV2 to TRBJ2-5, with D possibly TRBD2 on 5 matching bases. The CDR3 is 15 residues long. The V end lost 2 bases, the J end lost 4 bases, and 14 bases lay between the germline ends. Germline CDR1 is SNHLY and CDR2 is FYNNEI. The CDR3 protein is CASSEPPPRGETQYF. The CDR3 region has the DNA TGTGCCAGCAGTGAACCCCCCCCTCGGGGAGAGACCCAGTACTTC.

V usage is TRBV7-8 and J usage is TRBJ1-1, with D possibly matching TRBD1 (5 bases). Germline V gene data show CDR1 as SGHVS and CDR2 as FQNEAQ. The length of the CDR3 is 13 residues. V was trimmed by 5 bases and J by 2 bases, leaving 9 bases between them. CDR3 in amino acids: CASSEDRNTEAFF. The CDR3 bases are TGTGCCAGCAGCGAAGACAGAAACACTGAAGCTTTCTTT.

The chain uses TRBV6-5 and TRBJ2-7; tentatively, D is TRBD1 (5 bases). The CDR3 runs to 14 residues. V was trimmed by 7 bases and J by 3 bases, leaving 16 bases between them. Germline-derived CDR1 and CDR2 are MNHEY and SVGAGI. The CDR3 coding sequence is TGTGCCAGCATCTACGACAGAAAAATCTACGAGCAGTACTTC. Its protein is CASIYDRKIYEQYF.

The chain employs TRBV5-4 and TRBJ2-5; TRBD2 aligns across 9 bases. Trimming cost V 3 bases and J 2 bases; bases outside gene matches: 5. The CDR3 length is 15 residues. Germline loops: CDR1 SGHNT, CDR2 YYREEE (reference sequence). CDR3 sequence (DNA): TGTGCCAGCAGCTGGGCGGGGGGGGAACAAGAGACCCAGTACTTC. Translation gives CASSWAGGEQETQYF.

The chain couples TRBV10-3 to TRBJ2-5, with TRBD2 matching over 13 bases. J gave up 5 bases and V 6 bases, and 6 bases lay outside the gene matches. Germline CDR1 and CDR2: ENHRY and SYGVKD. CDR3 length: 15 residues. In nucleotides, the CDR3 is TGTGCCATCAGGGGGACTAGCGGGGAACGGGAGACCCAGTACTTC. Translated, it gives CAIRGTSGERETQYF.

This clone turned up a few times. This chain connects TRBV28 to TRBJ1-2; D gene uncertain. The CDR3 consists of 13 residues. The V and J ends lost 1 base and 7 bases respectively, with 10 bases between them. The germline gives CDR1 MDHEN, CDR2 SYDVKM. Here the CDR3 reads CASSLYSNPGYTF. The CDR3 region has the DNA TGTGCCAGCAGTTTATATAGTAACCCTGGCTACACCTTC.

This clone was found a few times. The chain combines TRBV20-1 with TRBJ1-5; tentatively, D is TRBD1 (6 bases). In germline, CDR1 is DFQATT, CDR2 SNEGSKA (reference sequence). The CDR3 has 15 amino acids. V was trimmed by 3 bases and J by 0 bases, leaving 12 bases between them. The CDR3: CSASDDRNSNQPQHF. The CDR3 DNA reads as TGCAGTGCTAGTGATGACAGGAATAGCAATCAGCCCCAGCATTTT.

This chain uses TRBV5-4 with TRBJ1-1; D gene uncertain. The CDR3 covers 14 residues. Looked up from germline, CDR1 is SGHNT and CDR2 is YYREEE (reference sequence). The V and J ends lost 4 bases and 2 bases respectively, with 12 bases between them. CDR3 loop: CASSATGENTEAFF. The CDR3 nucleotides read TGTGCCAGCAGCGCCACCGGGGAAAACACTGAAGCTTTCTTT.

This sequence joins TRBV7-9 and TRBJ2-3; 8 bases line up with TRBD2. Germline trimming cut 6 bases from V and 2 bases from J; bases unmatched to any gene: 13. CDR1 SEHNR and CDR2 FQNEAQ come from the germline V gene (reference sequence). CDR3 length: 17 amino acids. The CDR3 nucleotides read TGTGCCAGCAGTCCTTGGTCGGGACTAGGGCCCACAGATACGCAGTATTTT. Residues: CASSPWSGLGPTDTQYF.

The V gene is TRBV27, the J gene TRBJ2-3, with D unclear. V was pared by 0 bases and J by 0 bases, with 7 bases between. The CDR3 consists of 15 residues. Germline V CDR1 and CDR2: MNHEY, SMNVEV (reference sequence). The CDR3 here is CASSLSSTSTDTQYF. CDR3 nucleotide sequence: TGTGCCAGCAGTTTATCATCCACTAGCACAGATACGCAGTATTTT.

In nucleotides, the CDR3 is TGTGCCAGCAGTCAGAGGGCTAGCCATGGAGATACGCAGTATTTT. Protein sequence: CASSQRASHGDTQYF. The chain uses TRBV25-1 and TRBJ2-3, with D possibly TRBD2 on 5 matching bases. V gave up 5 bases and J gave up 5 bases, with 17 bases separating them. This CDR3 contains 15 residues. The germline CDR1 and CDR2 sequences are MGHDK and SYGVNS.

The chain carries TRBV7-3 and TRBJ2-1; D call uncertain. Trimming left V 6 bases short and J 7 bases short, with 13 bases between. The CDR3 is 13 amino acids. Germline CDR1 SGHTA, CDR2 FQGTGA. The CDR3 nucleotides are TGTGCCAGCAGGCTCAACCGTCGGAATGAGCAGTTCTTC. Translation gives CASRLNRRNEQFF.

The chain recombines TRBV14 with TRBJ1-6; D ambiguous. The CDR3 spans 13 residues. V was clipped by 1 base and J by 9 bases, with 7 bases between them. Looked up from germline, CDR1 is SGHDN and CDR2 is FVKESK. CDR3 in DNA: TGTGCCAGCAGCCAAGCGAGGGTTTCACCCCTCCACTTT. Translation gives CASSQARVSPLHF.

The chain joins TRBV21-1 to TRBJ2-1; the table's D call TRBD2 went unverified against the DNA. TRBV21-1 is shown as a pseudogene. The CDR3 spans 11 residues. CDR3 region: CACPPCDEQFF. In DNA, the CDR3 is TGTGCCTGCCCACCTTGCGATGAGCAGTTCTTC.

The rearrangement links TRBV19 to TRBJ2-1, with 9 bases that match TRBD1. The V segment lost 4 bases and the J segment 4 bases; nucleotides outside the gene matches: 2. This CDR3 comprises 14 residues. The germline V gene has CDR1 LNHDA and CDR2 SQIVND (reference sequence). The CDR3 is CASSTGQGYNEQFF. For the CDR3, the DNA is TGTGCCAGTAGTACCGGACAGGGGTACAATGAGCAGTTCTTC.

The chain combines TRBV7-8 with TRBJ2-7; D not resolved. Germline V gene lookup returns CDR1 SGHVS and CDR2 FQNEAQ. Between the trimmed V and J ends, which lost 1 base and 3 bases, there was a span of 7 bases. The CDR3 is made up of 13 amino acids. CDR3 region: CASSLGVYYEQYF. The CDR3, as DNA: TGTGCCAGCAGCTTAGGAGTTTACTACGAGCAGTACTTC.

The chain has TRBV6-5 and TRBJ2-7, with TRBD1 identical over 9 bases. Germline trimming cut 6 bases from V and 0 bases from J; bases unmatched to any gene: 6. The CDR3 is 15 residues long. The V gene's germline CDR1 is MNHEY and CDR2 SVGAGI. The DNA for the CDR3 is TGTGCCAGCAGATCCTGGACAGGGGTCTCCTACGAGCAGTACTTC. It translates to CASRSWTGVSYEQYF.

The chain employs TRBV2 and TRBJ1-5, with D possibly being TRBD1 (6 bases). Trimming shortened V by 6 bases and J by 3 bases, and 9 bases separated the two germline ends. The CDR3 length is 13 residues. The V gene's germline CDR1 is SNHLY and CDR2 FYNNEI. CDR3 in DNA: TGTGCCAGCAGCAGGGACAACAATCAGCCCCAGCATTTT. Its protein product is CASSRDNNQPQHF. Filled out from reference TRBV2 and TRBJ1-5, the complete variable domain reads EPEVTQTPSHQVTQMGQEVILRCVPISNHLYFYWYRQILGQKVEFLVSFYNNEISEKSEIFDDQFSVERPDGSNFTLKIRSTKLEDSAMYFCASSRDNNQPQHFGDGTRLSIL.

This chain connects TRBV6-5 to TRBJ1-2, with no clear D. Germline CDR1 reads MNHEY; CDR2 reads SVGAGI. CDR3 length: 15 amino acids. V lost 6 bases, J lost 0 bases, and 14 bases lay in between. The CDR3 sequence: CASSRLGLANYGYTF. CDR3 bases: TGTGCCAGCAGCCGCCTGGGCCTTGCTAACTATGGCTACACCTTC.

The rearrangement links TRBV4-2 to TRBJ1-2; D unresolved. With 0 bases removed from V and 7 bases from J, the gap between germline ends came to 12 bases. Germline CDR1 reads LGHNA; CDR2 reads YNFKEQ. CDR3 length: 14 residues. The CDR3 region has the DNA TGTGCCAGCAGCCAAGATAATTCGGGGTCTGGCTACACCTTC. Translating gives CASSQDNSGSGYTF.

The V and J genes are TRBV12-3 or TRBV12-4 and TRBJ1-3; D gene uncertain. The germline V and J ends were trimmed by 8 bases and 3 bases, with 11 bases remaining between them. The CDR3 contains 13 residues. In nucleotides, the CDR3 is TGTGCCAGCTCCCTGCGAAGTGGAAACACCATATATTTT. As protein: CASSLRSGNTIYF.

The rearrangement links TRBV6-2 or TRBV6-3 to TRBJ1-5; no clear D gene. Trimming took off 4 bases at V and 0 bases at J, with 10 bases between the two ends. The CDR3 has 15 amino acids. The germline V gene has CDR1 MNHEY and CDR2 SVGEGT. CDR3 coding DNA: TGTGCCAGCAGTTCCCTCAGTTATAGCAATCAGCCCCAGCATTTT. Translated: CASSSLSYSNQPQHF.

DNA of the CDR3: TGTGCCAGCCGACAGGGAAGCTACAATGAGCAGTTCTTC. Translating it yields CASRQGSYNEQFF. The chain employs TRBV6-5 and TRBJ2-1; 7 bases are shared with TRBD1. Germline V CDR1 and CDR2: MNHEY, SVGAGI. The CDR3 is made up of 13 amino acids. V shed 8 bases, J shed 3 bases, and the junction held 4 bases outside the gene matches.

The rearrangement joins TRBV28 to TRBJ1-5, with D possibly TRBD1 on 5 matching bases. The CDR3 length is 13 residues. Germline CDR1 is MDHEN and CDR2 is SYDVKM. V lost 7 bases and J 7 bases, leaving 14 bases between the germline ends. CDR3 nucleotide sequence: TGTGCCAGCAAATTGGGGGGGACCCAGCCCCAGCATTTT. Translating gives CASKLGGTQPQHF. Variable domain in full (rest from reference TRBV28 and TRBJ1-5): DVKVTQSSRYLVKRTGEKVFLECVQDMDHENMFWYRQDPGLGLRLIYFSYDVKMKEKGDIPEGYSVSREKKERFSLILESASTNQTSMYLCASKLGGTQPQHFGDGTRLSIL.

This chain joins TRBV5-5 and TRBJ1-2; tentative D call: TRBD1 (6 bases). The germline V gene encodes CDR1 SGHKS and CDR2 YYEKEE (reference sequence). Trimming took 8 bases from V and 8 from J, leaving 13 bases between them. The CDR3 totals 11 residues. The CDR3 DNA follows: TGTGCCAGTTCTGGGGGCTCGGGCTACACCTTC. It is translated as CASSGGSGYTF.

V gene TRBV7-9 combines with J gene TRBJ1-4; TRBD1 matches at 8 bases. This CDR3 is built from 14 residues. The germline CDR1 and CDR2 sequences are SEHNR and FQNEAQ (reference sequence). Germline trimming cut 4 bases from V and 8 bases from J; bases unmatched to any gene: 6. In nucleotides, the CDR3 is TGTGCCAGCAGCTCCAGGGGGCTCGAGGAAAAACTGTTTTTT. As protein: CASSSRGLEEKLFF.

The chain uses TRBV6-4 and TRBJ2-3, with 10 bases matching TRBD2. Germline V gene lookup returns CDR1 MRHNA and CDR2 SNTAGT. V shed 5 bases and J 4 bases; nucleotides not matched to a gene: 6. The CDR3 has 15 residues. The CDR3 reads CASSNIAGGSDTQYF. CDR3 DNA: TGTGCCAGCAGTAACATAGCGGGGGGCTCAGATACGCAGTATTTT.